Presented here are 32 T cell receptor beta chains from one specimen sequenced in a study of T cell responses to AZD1222 COVID-19 vaccine. The protocol was immunoSEQ multiplex PCR, while the TCRdb copy is restricted to in-frame clones and leaves out a portion. The sample carries about 94,000 clones, 88% recorded once. Sample: peripheral blood, taken 28 days after the second AZD1222 dose. Source of these receptors: an adult who received the AZD1222 COVID-19 vaccine.

The V gene is TRBV5-5, the J gene TRBJ2-1, with D unclear. V dropped 3 bases and J dropped 6 bases, with 16 bases sitting between them. Germline-derived CDR1 and CDR2 are SGHKS and YYEKEE (reference sequence). The CDR3 has 15 residues. The CDR3 DNA reads TGTGCCAGCAGCTATCCGGGCTTGGTCGGCAATGAGCAGTTCTTC. It translates to CASSYPGLVGNEQFF.

This clone has only a few counts. The gene calls are TRBV29-1 and TRBJ1-2, with D possibly matching TRBD1 (6 bases). Trimming stripped 7 bases from V and 2 bases from J, with 11 bases between. This CDR3 comprises 12 residues. Germline V gives CDR1 SQVTM, CDR2 ANQGSEA. CDR3 nucleotides: TGCAGCGCCCCGGACAGCAACTATGGCTACACCTTC. Protein sequence: CSAPDSNYGYTF.

The chain recombines TRBV7-2 with TRBJ1-1, with D hard to call. CDR1 SGHTA and CDR2 FQGNSA come from the germline V gene. This CDR3 contains 13 residues. V lost 5 bases to trimming and J lost 0 bases, with 7 bases between them. The CDR3 region is CASSVQMNTEAFF. CDR3 nucleotide sequence: TGTGCCAGCAGCGTACAGATGAACACTGAAGCTTTCTTT.

V usage is TRBV3-1 (or the pseudogene TRBV3-2) and J usage is TRBJ2-4; the D gene is possibly TRBD2 (5 bases). The CDR3 is made up of 13 amino acids. Germline V gene data show CDR1 as LGHDT and CDR2 as YNNKEL (reference sequence). The V gene lost 2 bases and the J gene lost 9 bases, with 11 bases spanning the gap. The CDR3, as DNA: TGTGCCAGCAGCCAATGGGAGACTGGCATTCAGTACTTC. It yields the protein CASSQWETGIQYF.

The V call is TRBV9, the J call TRBJ2-2; D may be TRBD2 (5 bases). V was cut by 0 bases and J by 1 base, with 10 bases left in between. Looked up from germline, CDR1 is SGDLS and CDR2 is YYNGEE. The CDR3 length is 16 residues. This chain's CDR3 is CASSVVGRVNTGELFF. The CDR3 bases are TGTGCCAGCAGCGTAGTTGGGCGGGTGAACACCGGGGAGCTGTTTTTT.

The chain couples TRBV5-1 to TRBJ1-6; D unclear. The CDR3 consists of 14 residues. V lost 0 bases and J 7 bases, leaving 8 bases between the germline ends. Germline assignment: CDR1 SGHRS and CDR2 YFSETQ. The CDR3: CASSLAVSNSPLHF. Here the CDR3 DNA reads TGCGCCAGCAGCTTGGCCGTAAGCAATTCACCCCTCCACTTT. The complete variable domain, with remaining parts taken from reference TRBV5-1 and TRBJ1-6, reads KAGVTQTPRYLIKTRGQQVTLSCSPISGHRSVSWYQQTPGQGLQFLFEYFSETQRNKGNFPGRFSGRQFSNSRSEMNVSTLELGDSALYLCASSLAVSNSPLHFGNGTRLTVT.

V usage is TRBV15 and J usage is TRBJ1-3; no reliable D call. The CDR3 is 17 residues long. Germline V CDR1 and CDR2: LNHNV, YYDKDF (reference sequence). V dropped 2 bases and J dropped 0 bases, with 14 bases sitting between them. The DNA of the CDR3 is TGTGCCACCAGCAGACTTCCGGTGGAGGCCTCTGGAAACACCATATATTTT. Its protein is CATSRLPVEASGNTIYF.

This chain uses TRBV7-6 with TRBJ2-2, with D tentatively TRBD1 (6 bases). Germline-derived CDR1 and CDR2 are SGHVS and FNYEAQ. Trimming removed 0 bases at V and 4 bases at J, with 15 bases between. The CDR3 covers 17 residues. The DNA for the CDR3 is TGTGCCAGCAGCTTAGCGCCCAGGGGAGTGGGCACCGGGGAGCTGTTTTTT. It specifies CASSLAPRGVGTGELFF. Looking up the rest from reference TRBV7-6 and TRBJ2-2 gives the full variable domain: GAGVSQSPRYKVTKRGQDVALRCDPISGHVSLYWYRQALGQGPEFLTYFNYEAQQDKSGLPNDRFSAERPEGSISTLTIQRTEQRDSAMYRCASSLAPRGVGTGELFFGEGSRLTVL.

J is TRBJ1-3 and V is TRBV19; D is possibly TRBD1 (6 bases). CDR1 is LNHDA, CDR2 SQIVND, per germline (reference sequence). The CDR3 has 13 amino acids. The V gene lost 9 bases and the J gene lost 2 bases, with 11 bases spanning the gap. CDR3 DNA sequence: TGTGCCAGCGCCGGGACAACTGGAAACACCATATATTTT. Protein sequence: CASAGTTGNTIYF.

CDR3 DNA: TGCAGTGTCCGGCGGCGTAACGAGCAGTACTTC. It specifies CSVRRRNEQYF. This rearrangement joins TRBV20-1 to TRBJ2-7; no definite D call. This CDR3 is built from 11 residues. Germline V gives CDR1 DFQATT, CDR2 SNEGSKA (reference sequence). Trimming left V 7 bases short and J 5 bases short, with 12 bases between.

In this sample, this clone turned up once. J is TRBJ2-1 and V is TRBV27; TRBD1 matches 10 bases. The V gene's germline CDR1 is MNHEY and CDR2 SMNVEV (reference sequence). The CDR3 totals 13 residues. Trimming took 0 bases from V and 16 from J; bases not matched to a gene: 6. Here the CDR3 DNA reads TGTGCCAGCAGTTTATCGTCGGACAGGGGGAAATTCTTC. Translated: CASSLSSDRGKFF.

The CDR3 bases are TGCAGTGCCAAGGGGGAGACCCAGTACTTC. It specifies CSAKGETQYF. The chain combines TRBV20-1 with TRBJ2-5; perhaps TRBD1 as D (5 bases). The CDR3 has 10 amino acids. Trimming removed 6 bases from V and 5 bases from J, with 7 bases in between. Per the germline V gene, CDR1 is DFQATT and CDR2 is SNEGSKA (reference sequence).

The rearrangement uses TRBV5-1 and TRBJ1-1; the D is unclear. Germline V gene data show CDR1 as SGHRS and CDR2 as YFSETQ. CDR3 size: 15 residues. Deletions cut 0 bases from V and 0 bases from J, with 9 bases between. The DNA for the CDR3 is TGCGCCAGCAGCTTGGCCCCGGTATTGAACACTGAAGCTTTCTTT. As protein: CASSLAPVLNTEAFF.

The V gene is TRBV6-1, the J gene TRBJ1-1; 12 positions agree with TRBD1. The trim removed 4 bases at V and 6 bases at J, leaving 9 bases unmatched. From germline, CDR1 is MNHNS and CDR2 SASEGT. This CDR3 has 16 residues. The CDR3 loop reads CASSGPGQGALSEAFF. CDR3 bases: TGTGCCAGCAGTGGCCCGGGACAGGGGGCTTTATCTGAAGCTTTCTTT.

The rearrangement links TRBV29-1 to TRBJ2-7, with D possibly being TRBD2 (5 bases). V was shortened by 5 bases and J by 7 bases, with 9 bases between the two germline ends. This CDR3 is built from 10 residues. From germline, CDR1 is SQVTM and CDR2 ANQGSEA. Here the CDR3 DNA reads TGCAGCGTTATCCAGCGGGAGCAGTACTTC. Translated: CSVIQREQYF.

The chain uses TRBV5-1 and TRBJ2-2; 10 nucleotides match TRBD2. Per the germline V gene, CDR1 is SGHRS and CDR2 is YFSETQ. The V and J ends lost 0 bases and 4 bases, in that order; junction bases with no gene match: 6. The CDR3 spans 17 residues. The chain's CDR3 is CASSLVVAGGLTGELFF. CDR3 DNA sequence: TGCGCCAGCAGCTTGGTGGTAGCGGGGGGACTCACCGGGGAGCTGTTTTTT.

This chain joins TRBV5-3 and TRBJ1-5; 7 bases map to TRBD1. TRBV5-3 is labeled an ORF, and its function is uncertain. CDR3 length: 15 residues. V shed 3 bases and J 3 bases; nucleotides not matched to a gene: 6. CDR3 loop: CARSWGQTHNQPQHF. The CDR3 DNA reads TGTGCCAGAAGCTGGGGACAGACCCACAATCAGCCCCAGCATTTT.

CDR3: CASSYEGAGTEAFF. The CDR3 DNA reads as TGTGCCAGCAGTTACGAGGGGGCAGGGACTGAAGCTTTCTTT. This chain links TRBV6-6 with TRBJ1-1; 7 bases match TRBD1. The CDR3 has 14 residues. The J segment lost 5 bases and the V segment lost 2 bases, leaving 5 bases of the junction unmatched. Looked up from germline, CDR1 is MNHNY and CDR2 is SVGAGI (reference sequence).

The V and J genes are TRBV7-9 and TRBJ2-1, with D uncertain. Trimming cost V 1 base and J 8 bases, with 6 bases left between them. The CDR3 is 12 amino acids. CDR1 is SEHNR, CDR2 FQNEAQ, per germline (reference sequence). The CDR3, as DNA: TGTGCCAGCAGCTTAGGAGGAGATGAGCAGTTCTTC. It translates to CASSLGGDEQFF.

The V and J genes are TRBV19 and TRBJ2-1; 9 bases agree with TRBD2. The CDR3 contains 13 residues. V lost 11 bases and J lost 2; bases outside the gene matches: 4. Germline-derived CDR1 and CDR2 are LNHDA and SQIVND (reference sequence). In DNA, the CDR3 is TGTGCCTCTGCGGGAGGGCCCTACAATGAGCAGTTCTTC. It is translated as CASAGGPYNEQFF.

In its sample, this clone was seen once. The CDR3 here is CATSPTPGPSNEQFF. CDR3 nucleotides: TGTGCCACCAGTCCCACTCCGGGCCCCTCCAATGAGCAGTTCTTC. The rearrangement joins TRBV24-1 to TRBJ2-1; D is ambiguous. Per germline, CDR1 KGHDR and CDR2 SFDVKD. This CDR3 has 15 residues. V was shortened by 6 bases and J by 6 bases, with 17 bases between the two germline ends.

This chain joins TRBV30 and TRBJ1-2; 8 positions match TRBD1. The V gene end was trimmed by 3 bases and the J gene end by 5 bases; junction bases not matched to a gene: 5. The CDR3 has 13 residues. CDR1 and CDR2 (germline): GTSNPN, SVGIG (reference sequence). CDR3: CAWRDRARYGYTF. The CDR3 DNA reads as TGTGCCTGGAGGGACAGGGCGAGGTATGGCTACACCTTC.

The J gene is TRBJ2-4, the V gene TRBV5-1, with D tentatively TRBD2 (6 bases). The V end was cut by 1 base, the J end by 8 bases, with 13 bases between. Germline V gene sequence: CDR1 SGHRS, CDR2 YFSETQ. The CDR3 covers 14 residues. CDR3 in DNA: TGCGCCAGCAGCTTGAACTCCCCGGGAGACATTCAGTACTTC. Amino acid sequence: CASSLNSPGDIQYF.

The sample holds one count of this clone. The chain recombines TRBV27 with TRBJ2-2, with TRBD2 matching 10 bases. Germline assignment: CDR1 MNHEY and CDR2 SMNVEV (reference sequence). CDR3 length: 16 amino acids. V lost 5 bases, J lost 5 bases, and 8 bases stayed unmatched. Here the CDR3 reads CASSPRQAGGTGELFF. CDR3 coding DNA: TGTGCCAGCAGTCCCAGACAAGCGGGAGGGACCGGGGAGCTGTTTTTT.

CDR3 bases: TGTGCCTGGAGTGTAGGGACAGGGGGTACTGGCTACACCTTC. As protein: CAWSVGTGGTGYTF. This chain uses TRBV30 with TRBJ1-2; TRBD1 matches 11 bases. The germline CDR1 and CDR2 sequences are GTSNPN and SVGIG (reference sequence). Trimming took 0 bases from V and 7 from J; bases not matched to a gene: 4. The CDR3 has 14 residues.

Only a few counts were recorded for this clone. The rearrangement joins TRBV5-1 to TRBJ1-2; the D is unclear. Trimming took 5 bases from V and 6 from J, leaving 20 bases between them. CDR3 size: 15 residues. Germline-derived CDR1 and CDR2 are SGHRS and YFSETQ. CDR3 nucleotide sequence: TGCGCCAGCAGGCCCATAATGGCGTACGTCGATGGCTACACCTTC. Amino acid sequence: CASRPIMAYVDGYTF.

The rearrangement links TRBV10-2 to TRBJ1-5; D unclear. Trimming left V 5 bases short and J 6 bases short, with 8 bases between. This CDR3 region has 12 residues. Looked up from germline, CDR1 is WSHSY and CDR2 is SAAADI. The CDR3 region has the DNA TGCGCCAGCAGTCACAACAGTCAGCCCCAGCATTTT. Its translation is CASSHNSQPQHF.

The V and J genes are TRBV5-6 and TRBJ1-6; D is perhaps TRBD1 (5 bases). Germline CDR1 is SGHDT and CDR2 is YYEEEE. The length of the CDR3 is 13 residues. V lost 1 base, J lost 10 bases, and 9 bases lay in between. As DNA, the CDR3 is TGTGCCAGCAGCTTGATGGGGGACTCACCCCTCCACTTT. Translating it yields CASSLMGDSPLHF.

The V gene is TRBV5-1, the J gene TRBJ2-3, with D possibly being TRBD1 (5 bases). V lost 0 bases to trimming and J lost 2 bases, with 16 bases between them. Germline V gives CDR1 SGHRS, CDR2 YFSETQ. This CDR3 comprises 17 residues. The CDR3 region is CASSLGNPGAYTDTQYF. For the CDR3, the DNA is TGCGCCAGCAGCTTGGGGAATCCTGGGGCCTACACAGATACGCAGTATTTT.

Comments on this clone: Other DNA sequences of this sample code for an identical CDR3. The chain couples TRBV5-6 to TRBJ2-7, with 9 bases lining up with TRBD1. Germline-derived CDR1 and CDR2 are SGHDT and YYEEEE. V lost 3 bases to trimming and J lost 3 bases; unmatched junction nucleotides: 4. The CDR3 covers 14 residues. Written as DNA, the CDR3 is TGTGCCAGCAGCTCGCCGGGACAGGGCTACGAGCAGTACTTC. Its protein is CASSSPGQGYEQYF.

The V call is TRBV19, the J call TRBJ2-3; D remains ambiguous. This CDR3 has 13 amino acids. Trimming pared 7 bases from V and 2 bases from J, leaving 10 bases between. Germline loops: CDR1 LNHDA, CDR2 SQIVND (reference sequence). The CDR3 coding sequence is TGTGCCAGTACCACAGCTCTCACAGATACGCAGTATTTT. It yields the protein CASTTALTDTQYF. Using reference TRBV19 and TRBJ2-3 for the parts outside the CDR3, the full variable domain is DGGITQSPKYLFRKEGQNVTLSCEQNLNHDAMYWYRQDPGQGLRLIYYSQIVNDFQKGDIAEGYSVSREKKESFPLTVTSAQKNPTAFYLCASTTALTDTQYFGPGTRLTVL.

This rearrangement joins TRBV11-1 to TRBJ1-3; D is uncertain. The CDR3 is made up of 15 amino acids. With 4 bases removed from V and 0 bases from J, the gap between germline ends came to 10 bases. CDR1 is SGHAT and CDR2 is FQDESV in the germline V gene (reference sequence). CDR3 nucleotide sequence: TGTGCCAGCAGCTCAGACGTTTACTCTGGAAACACCATATATTTT. The encoded protein is CASSSDVYSGNTIYF. The full variable domain, its missing parts supplied by reference TRBV11-1 and TRBJ1-3, is EAEVAQSPRYKITEKSQAVAFWCDPISGHATLYWYRQILGQGPELLVQFQDESVVDDSQLPKDRFSAERLKGVDSTLKIQPAELGDSAMYLCASSSDVYSGNTIYFGEGSWLTVV.